This TCR beta chain comes out of a study of cytomegalovirus exposure and HLA in healthy donors. As for the study in general: An early release of data contained about 85 million unique TCRs, which came from HLA-typed donors. General study findings and limits: Under in vitro conditions, a few CMV-associated chains were confirmed as specific for CMV antigens. Cytomegalovirus-associated status was assigned to 150 to 200 TCR beta chains. The classifier reportedly diagnosed cytomegalovirus status with high specificity and sensitivity.

Details on this clone: Its antigen is currently unknown.

Primers included in the PCR were 60 Vbeta and 13 Jbeta primers. Clones were read by immunoSEQ multiplex PCR, and TCRdb kept only the in-frame ones, dropping some. The table shows tens of thousands of clones, with 55% to 80% occurring only once. Germline V lookup: CDR1 MRHNA, CDR2 SNTAGT. Trimming pared 6 bases from V and 4 bases from J, leaving 12 bases between. This CDR3 is built from 13 residues. This receptor was taken from a woman in her forties or fifties in good health and CMV-seropositive. The gene calls are TRBV6-4 and TRBJ1-2; D not resolved. The sequencing input was PBMCs. The CDR3 protein is CASRLVTVYGYTF. CDR3 bases: TGTGCCAGCAGATTAGTAACAGTCTATGGCTACACCTTC.